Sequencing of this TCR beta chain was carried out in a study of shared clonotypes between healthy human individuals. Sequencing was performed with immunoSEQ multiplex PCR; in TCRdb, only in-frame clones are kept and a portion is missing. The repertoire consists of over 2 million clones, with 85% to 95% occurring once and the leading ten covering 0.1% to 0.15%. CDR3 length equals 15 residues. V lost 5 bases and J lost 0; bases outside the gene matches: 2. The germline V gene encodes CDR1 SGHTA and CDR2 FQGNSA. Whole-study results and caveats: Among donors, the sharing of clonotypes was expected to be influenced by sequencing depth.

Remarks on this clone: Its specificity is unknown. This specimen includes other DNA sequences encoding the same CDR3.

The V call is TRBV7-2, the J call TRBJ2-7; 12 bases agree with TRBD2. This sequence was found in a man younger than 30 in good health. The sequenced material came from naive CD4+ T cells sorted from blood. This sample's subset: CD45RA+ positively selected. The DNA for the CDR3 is TGTGCCAGCAGCCTGACTAGCGGGAGCTCCTACGAGCAGTACTTC. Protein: CASSLTSGSSYEQYF.